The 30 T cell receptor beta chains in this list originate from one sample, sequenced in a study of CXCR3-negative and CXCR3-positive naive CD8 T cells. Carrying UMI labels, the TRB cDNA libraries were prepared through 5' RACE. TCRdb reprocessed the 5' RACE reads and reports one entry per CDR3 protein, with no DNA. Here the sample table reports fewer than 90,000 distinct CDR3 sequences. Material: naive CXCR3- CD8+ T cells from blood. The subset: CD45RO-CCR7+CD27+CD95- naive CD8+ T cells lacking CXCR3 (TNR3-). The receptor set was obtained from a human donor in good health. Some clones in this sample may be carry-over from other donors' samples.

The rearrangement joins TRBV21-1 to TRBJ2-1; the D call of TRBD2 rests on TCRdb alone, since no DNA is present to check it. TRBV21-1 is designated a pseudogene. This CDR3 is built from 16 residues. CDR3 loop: CASSKMGTSGMIEQFF.

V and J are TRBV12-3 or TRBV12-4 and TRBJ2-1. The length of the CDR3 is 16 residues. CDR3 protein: CASSLVSGSAYNEQFF.

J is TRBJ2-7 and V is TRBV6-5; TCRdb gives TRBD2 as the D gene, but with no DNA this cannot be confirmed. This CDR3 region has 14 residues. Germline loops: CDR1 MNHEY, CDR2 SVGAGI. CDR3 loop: CASGLAGDSYEQYF.

CDR3 loop: CASSSRTSGSAIDTQYF. This rearrangement joins TRBV7-6 to TRBJ2-3; the D call of TRBD2 rests on TCRdb alone, since no DNA is present to check it. This CDR3 is built from 17 residues. Germline-derived CDR1 and CDR2 are SGHVS and FNYEAQ.

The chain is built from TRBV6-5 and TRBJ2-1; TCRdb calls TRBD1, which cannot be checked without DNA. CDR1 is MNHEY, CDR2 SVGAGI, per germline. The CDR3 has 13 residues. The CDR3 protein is CASSSSGANEQFF.

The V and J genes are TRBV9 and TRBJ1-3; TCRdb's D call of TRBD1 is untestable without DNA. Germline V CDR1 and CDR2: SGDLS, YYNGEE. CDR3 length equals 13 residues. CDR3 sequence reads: CASRGTSGNTIYF.

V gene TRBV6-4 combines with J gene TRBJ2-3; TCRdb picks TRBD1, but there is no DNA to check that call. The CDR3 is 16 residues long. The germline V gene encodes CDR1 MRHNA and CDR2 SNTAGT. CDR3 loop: CASSDSRDRGTDTQYF.

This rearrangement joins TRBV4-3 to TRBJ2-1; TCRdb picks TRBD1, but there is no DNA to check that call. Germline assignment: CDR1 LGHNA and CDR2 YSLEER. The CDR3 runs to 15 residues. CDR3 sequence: CASSQGFSGYNEQFF.

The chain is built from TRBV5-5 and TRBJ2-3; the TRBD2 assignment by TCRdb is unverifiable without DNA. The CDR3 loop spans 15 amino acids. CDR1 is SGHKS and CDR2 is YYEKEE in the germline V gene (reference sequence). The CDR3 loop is CASMFGEFGTDTQYF.

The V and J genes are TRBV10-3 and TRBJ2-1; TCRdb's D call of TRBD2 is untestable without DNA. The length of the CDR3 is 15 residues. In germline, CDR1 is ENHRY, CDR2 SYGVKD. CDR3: CAISLLAGGRNEQFF.

CDR3: CSARTGRNEQYF. The chain is built from TRBV29-1 and TRBJ2-7; TCRdb picks TRBD1, but there is no DNA to check that call. CDR3 length: 12 residues. Germline CDR1 reads SQVTM; CDR2 reads ANQGSEA.

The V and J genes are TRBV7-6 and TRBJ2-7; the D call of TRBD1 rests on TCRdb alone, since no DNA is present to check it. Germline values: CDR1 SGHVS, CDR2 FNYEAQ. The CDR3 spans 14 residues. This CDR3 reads CASSLGAGGPGQYF.

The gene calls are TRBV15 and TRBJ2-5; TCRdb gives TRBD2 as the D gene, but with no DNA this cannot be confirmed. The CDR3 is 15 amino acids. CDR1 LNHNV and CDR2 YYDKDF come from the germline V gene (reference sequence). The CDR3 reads CATSRDRTSGETQYF.

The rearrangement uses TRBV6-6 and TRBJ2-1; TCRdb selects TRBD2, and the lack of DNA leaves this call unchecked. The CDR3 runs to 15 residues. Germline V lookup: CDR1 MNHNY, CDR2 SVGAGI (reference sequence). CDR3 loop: CASSHPVGGAYEQFF.

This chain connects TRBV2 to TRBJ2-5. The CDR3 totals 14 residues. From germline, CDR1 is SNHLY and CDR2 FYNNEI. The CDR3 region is CASSEWGYQETQYF.

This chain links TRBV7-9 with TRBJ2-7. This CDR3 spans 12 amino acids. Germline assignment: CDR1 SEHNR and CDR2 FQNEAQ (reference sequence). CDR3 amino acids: CASSPQTYEQYF.

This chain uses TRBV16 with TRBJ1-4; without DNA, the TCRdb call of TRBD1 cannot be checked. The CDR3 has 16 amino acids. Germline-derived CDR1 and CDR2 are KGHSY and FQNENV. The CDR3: CASSQGDRQFNEKLFF.

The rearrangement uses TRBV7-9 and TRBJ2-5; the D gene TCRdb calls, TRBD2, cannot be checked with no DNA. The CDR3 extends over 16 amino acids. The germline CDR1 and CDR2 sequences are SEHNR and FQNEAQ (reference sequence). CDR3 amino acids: CASSELAGPRQETQYF.

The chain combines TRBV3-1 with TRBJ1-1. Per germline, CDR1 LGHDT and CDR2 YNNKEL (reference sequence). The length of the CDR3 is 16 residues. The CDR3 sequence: CASSQDESIVFTEAFF.

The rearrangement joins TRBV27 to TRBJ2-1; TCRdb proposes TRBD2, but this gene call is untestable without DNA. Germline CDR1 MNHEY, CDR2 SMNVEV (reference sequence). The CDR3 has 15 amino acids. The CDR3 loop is CASTQVAGGSNEQFF.

CDR3 amino acids: CASSSTLLYGYTF. V gene TRBV12-3 or TRBV12-4 combines with J gene TRBJ1-2. The CDR3 sequence is 13 residues long.

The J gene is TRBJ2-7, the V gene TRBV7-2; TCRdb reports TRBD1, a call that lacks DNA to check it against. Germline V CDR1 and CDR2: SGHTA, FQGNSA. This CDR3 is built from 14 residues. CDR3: CASSPVTSTYEQYF.

The CDR3 protein is CATSRGSTNEKLFF. V usage is TRBV15 and J usage is TRBJ1-4. CDR1 LNHNV and CDR2 YYDKDF come from the germline V gene (reference sequence). The CDR3 length is 14 residues.

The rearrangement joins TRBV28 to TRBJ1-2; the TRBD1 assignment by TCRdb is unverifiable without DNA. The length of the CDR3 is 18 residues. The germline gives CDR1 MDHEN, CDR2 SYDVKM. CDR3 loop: CASSLIDSTAPINYGYTF.

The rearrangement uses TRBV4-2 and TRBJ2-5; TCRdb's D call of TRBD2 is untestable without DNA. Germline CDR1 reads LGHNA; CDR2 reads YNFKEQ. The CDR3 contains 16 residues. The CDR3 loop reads CASSQDISGESETQYF.

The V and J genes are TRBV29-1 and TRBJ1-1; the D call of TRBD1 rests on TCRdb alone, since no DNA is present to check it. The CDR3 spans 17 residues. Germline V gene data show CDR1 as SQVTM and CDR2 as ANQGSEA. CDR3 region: CSVEDRGGPEMNTEAFF.

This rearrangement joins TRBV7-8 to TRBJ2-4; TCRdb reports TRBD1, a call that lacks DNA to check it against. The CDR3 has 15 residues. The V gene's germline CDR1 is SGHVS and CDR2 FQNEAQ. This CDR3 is CASTPDRPTHNIQYF.

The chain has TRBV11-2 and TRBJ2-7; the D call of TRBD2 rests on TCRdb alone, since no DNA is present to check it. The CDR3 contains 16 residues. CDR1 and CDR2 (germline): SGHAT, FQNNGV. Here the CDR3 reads CASSLTPSLATYEQYF.

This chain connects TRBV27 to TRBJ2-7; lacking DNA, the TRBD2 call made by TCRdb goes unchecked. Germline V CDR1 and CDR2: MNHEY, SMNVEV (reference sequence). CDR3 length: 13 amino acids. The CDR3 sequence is CASSSGPLYEQYF.

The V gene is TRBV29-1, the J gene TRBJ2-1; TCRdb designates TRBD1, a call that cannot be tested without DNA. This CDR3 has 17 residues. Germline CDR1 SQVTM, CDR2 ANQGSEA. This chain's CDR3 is CSVDIPGPESSYNEQFF.